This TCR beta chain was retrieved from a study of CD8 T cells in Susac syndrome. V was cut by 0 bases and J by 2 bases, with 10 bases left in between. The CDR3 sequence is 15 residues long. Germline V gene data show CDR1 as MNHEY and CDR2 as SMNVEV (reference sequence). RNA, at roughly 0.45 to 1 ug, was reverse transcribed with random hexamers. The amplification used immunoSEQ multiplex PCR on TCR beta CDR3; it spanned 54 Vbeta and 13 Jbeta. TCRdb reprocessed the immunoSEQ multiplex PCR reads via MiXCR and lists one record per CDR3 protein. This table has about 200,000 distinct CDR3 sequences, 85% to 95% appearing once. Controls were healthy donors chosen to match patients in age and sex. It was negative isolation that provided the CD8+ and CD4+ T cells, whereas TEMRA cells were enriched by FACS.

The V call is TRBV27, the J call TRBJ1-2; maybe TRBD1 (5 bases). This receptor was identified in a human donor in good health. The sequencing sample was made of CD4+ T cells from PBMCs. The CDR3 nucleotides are TGTGCCAGCAGTTTATCCCCAGGGTTCAACTATGGCTACACCTTC. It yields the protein CASSLSPGFNYGYTF.